The 2 T cell receptor beta chains given below trace back to one sample, sequenced in a study of blood T cell repertoires in COVID-19. Repertoires were generated with immunoSEQ multiplex PCR, while TCRdb's copy carries only in-frame clones and drops some. Found here are more than 200,000 clones, 70% to 90% of them singletons; the top ten hold about 10%. Sequenced material: peripheral blood. All receptors come from a woman of 80 years or more with acute or convalescent COVID-19.

This chain uses TRBV19 with TRBJ2-1; TRBD2 agrees at 7 bases. Germline lookup yields CDR1 LNHDA and CDR2 SQIVND (reference sequence). Trimming cost V 3 bases and J 4 bases; bases outside gene matches: 3. The CDR3 contains 14 residues. CDR3 nucleotides: TGTGCCAGTAGTATGGGACTAAATTACAATGAGCAGTTCTTC. The encoded protein is CASSMGLNYNEQFF.

The V gene is TRBV9, the J gene TRBJ2-4; 7 bases match TRBD2. The CDR3 consists of 17 residues. Germline V gives CDR1 SGDLS, CDR2 YYNGEE. Trimming at V came to 0 bases and at J to 5 bases, leaving 11 bases not matched to a gene. CDR3 region: CASSVAGSGLAENIQYF. The DNA for the CDR3 is TGTGCCAGCAGCGTAGCAGGATCCGGGCTAGCGGAAAACATTCAGTACTTC. Full variable domain (missing parts from reference TRBV9 and TRBJ2-4): DSGVTQTPKHLITATGQRVTLRCSPRSGDLSVYWYQQSLDQGLQFLIQYYNGEERAKGNILERFSAQQFPDLHSELNLSSLELGDSALYFCASSVAGSGLAENIQYFGAGTRLSVL.